This section outlines one TCR beta chain sequence together with its context. This specimen belongs to a study of control samples from healthy donors and cancer patients. Method: immunoSEQ multiplex PCR; TCRdb's copy keeps in-frame clones and lacks some. Altogether some 74,000 clones are present, approximately 94% being singletons, with the ten largest covering under 3.5%. This CDR3 spans 15 amino acids. Trimming took 1 base from V and 6 from J; bases not matched to a gene: 4. The germline CDR1 and CDR2 sequences are SGHTA and FQGNSA. The sequenced sample was blood. This TCR was sampled from a woman in her twenties or thirties in good health. The V call is TRBV7-2, the J call TRBJ2-1; 9 nucleotides line up with TRBD2. The chain's CDR3 is CASSLVPAGGNEQFF. CDR3 DNA: TGTGCCAGCAGCTTAGTGCCAGCGGGGGGCAATGAGCAGTTCTTC.